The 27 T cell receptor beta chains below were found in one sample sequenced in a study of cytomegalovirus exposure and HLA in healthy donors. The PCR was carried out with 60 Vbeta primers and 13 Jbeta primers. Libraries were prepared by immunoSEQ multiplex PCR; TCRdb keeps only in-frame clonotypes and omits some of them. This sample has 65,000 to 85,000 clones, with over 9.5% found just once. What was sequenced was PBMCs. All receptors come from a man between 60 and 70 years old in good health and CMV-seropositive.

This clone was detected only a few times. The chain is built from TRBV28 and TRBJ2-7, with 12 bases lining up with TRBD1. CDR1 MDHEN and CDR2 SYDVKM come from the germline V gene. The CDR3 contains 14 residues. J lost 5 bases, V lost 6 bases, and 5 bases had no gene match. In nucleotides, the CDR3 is TGTGCCAGCAGGGGGGGACAGGGGGCTAACGAGCAGTACGTC. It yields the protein CASRGGQGANEQYV.

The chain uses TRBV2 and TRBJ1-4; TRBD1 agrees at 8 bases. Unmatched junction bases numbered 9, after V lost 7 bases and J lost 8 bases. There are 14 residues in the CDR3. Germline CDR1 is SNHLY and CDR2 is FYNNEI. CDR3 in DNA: TGTGCCAGCAACGGCGGGACAGGTCCCGAAAAACTGTTTTTT. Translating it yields CASNGGTGPEKLFF.

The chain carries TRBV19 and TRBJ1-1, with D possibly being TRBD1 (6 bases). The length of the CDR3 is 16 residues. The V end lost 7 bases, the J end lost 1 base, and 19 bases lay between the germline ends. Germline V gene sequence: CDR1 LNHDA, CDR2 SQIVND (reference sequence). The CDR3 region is CASILARGVGNTEAFF. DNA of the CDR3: TGTGCCAGTATCTTGGCCAGGGGTGTCGGGAACACTGAAGCTTTCTTT.

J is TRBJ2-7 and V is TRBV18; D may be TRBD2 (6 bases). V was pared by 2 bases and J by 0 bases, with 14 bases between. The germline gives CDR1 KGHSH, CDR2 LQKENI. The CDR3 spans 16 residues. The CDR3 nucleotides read TGTGCCAGCTCACCAAACGAGCGGGCGTTCTCCTACGAGCAGTACTTC. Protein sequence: CASSPNERAFSYEQYF.

The CDR3 region has the DNA TGTGCCAGCAGCTGGGACTGGGTGGAGACCCAGTACTTC. Protein sequence: CASSWDWVETQYF. The J gene is TRBJ2-5, the V gene TRBV7-2; D might be TRBD2 (6 bases). Trimming stripped 4 bases from V and 5 bases from J, with 11 bases between. The CDR3 spans 13 residues. Germline V CDR1 and CDR2: SGHTA, FQGNSA.

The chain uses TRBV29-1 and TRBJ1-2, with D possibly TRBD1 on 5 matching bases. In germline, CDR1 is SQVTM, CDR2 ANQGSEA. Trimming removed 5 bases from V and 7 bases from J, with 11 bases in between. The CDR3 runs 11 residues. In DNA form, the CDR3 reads TGCAGCGTTCGCAGGGAGGGTGGCTACACCTTC. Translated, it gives CSVRREGGYTF.

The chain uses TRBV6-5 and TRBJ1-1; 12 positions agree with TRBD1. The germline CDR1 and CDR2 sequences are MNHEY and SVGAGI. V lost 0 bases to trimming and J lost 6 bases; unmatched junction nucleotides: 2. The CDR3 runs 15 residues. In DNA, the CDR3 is TGTGCCAGCAGTTACTCAGGGACAGGGGGCCCTGAAGCTTTCTTT. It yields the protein CASSYSGTGGPEAFF.

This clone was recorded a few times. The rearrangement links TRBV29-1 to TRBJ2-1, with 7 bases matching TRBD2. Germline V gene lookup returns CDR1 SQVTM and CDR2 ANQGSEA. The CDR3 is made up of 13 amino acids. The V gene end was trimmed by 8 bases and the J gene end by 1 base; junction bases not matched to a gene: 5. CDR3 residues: CSSTSVSYNEQFF. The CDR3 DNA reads TGCAGCTCTACTAGCGTGTCCTACAATGAGCAGTTCTTC.

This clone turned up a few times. CDR3 DNA: TGTGCCAGCAGAAACGACAGAGCCGAAGCTTTCTTT. Protein sequence: CASRNDRAEAFF. This chain uses TRBV6-5 with TRBJ1-1, with a possible D match to TRBD1 (5 bases). The V gene lost 6 bases and the J gene lost 8 bases, with 13 bases spanning the gap. This CDR3 region has 12 residues. CDR1 MNHEY and CDR2 SVGAGI come from the germline V gene.

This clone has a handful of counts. The CDR3 reads CASSPQQGLAGVYEQFF. The CDR3 DNA is TGTGCCAGCTCACCGCAGCAGGGACTAGCGGGAGTTTATGAGCAGTTCTTC. The chain couples TRBV18 to TRBJ2-1, with 14 bases aligning to TRBD2. The CDR3 consists of 17 residues. Germline loops: CDR1 KGHSH, CDR2 LQKENI. The trim removed 3 bases at V and 8 bases at J, leaving 9 bases unmatched.

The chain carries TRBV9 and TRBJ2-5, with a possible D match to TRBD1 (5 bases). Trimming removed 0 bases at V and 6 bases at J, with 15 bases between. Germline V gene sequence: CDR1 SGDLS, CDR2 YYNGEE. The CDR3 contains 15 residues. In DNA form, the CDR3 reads TGTGCCAGCAGCGTAGGGGTAGGGGATGGAAAGACCCAGTACTTC. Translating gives CASSVGVGDGKTQYF.

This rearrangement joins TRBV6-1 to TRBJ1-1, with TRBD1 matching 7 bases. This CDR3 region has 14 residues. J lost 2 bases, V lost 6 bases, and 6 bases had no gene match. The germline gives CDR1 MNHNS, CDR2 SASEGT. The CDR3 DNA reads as TGTGCCAGCAGCGAGGGGGCTATCAACACTGAAGCTTTCTTT. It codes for CASSEGAINTEAFF.

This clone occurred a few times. CDR3 residues: CASSALAGAAYEQYV. The CDR3 bases are TGTGCCAGCAGTGCCCTAGCGGGGGCCGCCTACGAGCAGTACGTC. The J gene is TRBJ2-7, the V gene TRBV5-5, with 10 bases that match TRBD2. This CDR3 comprises 15 residues. Germline V lookup: CDR1 SGHKS, CDR2 YYEKEE (reference sequence). V lost 5 bases, J lost 2 bases, and 7 bases stayed unmatched.

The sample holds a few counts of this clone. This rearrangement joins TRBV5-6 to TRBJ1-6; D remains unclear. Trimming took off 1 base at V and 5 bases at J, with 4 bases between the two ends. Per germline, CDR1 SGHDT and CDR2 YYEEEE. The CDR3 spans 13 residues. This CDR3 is CASSLQDNSPLHF. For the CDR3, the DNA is TGTGCCAGCAGCTTGCAGGATAATTCACCCCTCCACTTT.

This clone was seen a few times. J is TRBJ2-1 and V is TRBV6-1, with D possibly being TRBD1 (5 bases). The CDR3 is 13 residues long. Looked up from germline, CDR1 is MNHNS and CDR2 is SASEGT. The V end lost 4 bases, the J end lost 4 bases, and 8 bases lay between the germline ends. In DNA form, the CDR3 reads TGTGCCAGCAGTGCCCAGGGTTACAATGAGCAGTTCTTC. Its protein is CASSAQGYNEQFF.

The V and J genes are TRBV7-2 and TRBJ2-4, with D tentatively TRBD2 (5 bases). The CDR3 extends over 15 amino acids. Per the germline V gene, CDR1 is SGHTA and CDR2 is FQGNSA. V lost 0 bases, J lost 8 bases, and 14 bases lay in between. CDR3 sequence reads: CASSLAGGPRYIQYF. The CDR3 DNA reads TGTGCCAGCAGCTTAGCGGGCGGGCCGAGGTACATTCAGTACTTC.

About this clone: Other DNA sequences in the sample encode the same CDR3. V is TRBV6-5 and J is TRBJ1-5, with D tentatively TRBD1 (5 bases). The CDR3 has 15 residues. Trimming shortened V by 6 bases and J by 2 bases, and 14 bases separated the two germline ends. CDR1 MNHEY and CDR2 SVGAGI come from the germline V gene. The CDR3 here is CASSLGRGRNQPQHF. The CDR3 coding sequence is TGTGCCAGCAGCCTGGGGAGGGGACGCAATCAGCCCCAGCATTTT.

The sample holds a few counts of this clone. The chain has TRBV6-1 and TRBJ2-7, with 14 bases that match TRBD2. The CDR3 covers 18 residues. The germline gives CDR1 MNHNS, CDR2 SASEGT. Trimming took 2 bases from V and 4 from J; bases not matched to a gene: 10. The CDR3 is CASSEIKYGTSGGYEQYV. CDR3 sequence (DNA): TGTGCCAGCAGTGAAATTAAGTACGGGACTAGCGGGGGTTACGAGCAGTACGTC.

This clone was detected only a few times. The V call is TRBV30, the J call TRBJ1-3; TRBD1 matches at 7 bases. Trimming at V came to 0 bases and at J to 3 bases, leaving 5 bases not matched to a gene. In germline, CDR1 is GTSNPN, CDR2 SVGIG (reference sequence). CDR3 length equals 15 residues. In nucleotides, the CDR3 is TGTGCCTGGAGTGTATTAAGGGGGCTTGGAAACACCATATATTTT. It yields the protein CAWSVLRGLGNTIYF. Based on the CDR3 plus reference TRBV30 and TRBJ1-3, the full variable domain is SQTIHQWPATLVQPVGSPLSLECTVEGTSNPNLYWYRQAAGRGLQLLFYSVGIGQISSEVPQNLSASRPQDRQFILSSKKLLLSDSGFYLCAWSVLRGLGNTIYFGEGSWLTVV.

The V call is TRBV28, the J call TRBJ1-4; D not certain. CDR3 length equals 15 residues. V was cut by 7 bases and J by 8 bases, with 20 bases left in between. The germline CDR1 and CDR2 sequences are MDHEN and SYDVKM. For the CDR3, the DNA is TGTGCCAGCACTCTAGATTCTTATATACGCGAAAAACTGTTTTTT. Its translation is CASTLDSYIREKLFF.

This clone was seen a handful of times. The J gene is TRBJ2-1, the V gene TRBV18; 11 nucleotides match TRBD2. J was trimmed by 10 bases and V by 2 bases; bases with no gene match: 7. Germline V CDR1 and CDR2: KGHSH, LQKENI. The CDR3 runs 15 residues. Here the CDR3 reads CASSPDSGRAKEQFF. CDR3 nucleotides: TGTGCCAGCTCACCAGATAGCGGGAGGGCCAAGGAGCAGTTCTTC.

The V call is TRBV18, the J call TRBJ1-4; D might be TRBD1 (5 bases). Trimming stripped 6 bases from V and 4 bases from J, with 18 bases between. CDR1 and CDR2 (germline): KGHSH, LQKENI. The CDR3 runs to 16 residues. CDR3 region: CASSPSGRNLNEKLFF. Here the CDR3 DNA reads TGTGCCAGCTCCCCCTCAGGGAGGAACCTTAATGAAAAACTGTTTTTT.

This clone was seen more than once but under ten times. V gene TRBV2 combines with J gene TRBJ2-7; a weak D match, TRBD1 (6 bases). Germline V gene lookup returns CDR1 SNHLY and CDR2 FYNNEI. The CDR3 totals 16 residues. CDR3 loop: CASSEADGTQRYEPYV. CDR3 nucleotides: TGTGCAAGCAGTGAAGCGGACGGGACACAACGATACGAGCCGTACGTC.

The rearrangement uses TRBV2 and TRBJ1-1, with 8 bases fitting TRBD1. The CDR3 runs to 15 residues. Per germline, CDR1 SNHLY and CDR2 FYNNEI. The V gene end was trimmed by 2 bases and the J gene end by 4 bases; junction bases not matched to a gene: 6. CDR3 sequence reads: CASSELQGEVTEAFF. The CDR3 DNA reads TGTGCCAGCAGTGAATTACAGGGGGAGGTCACTGAAGCTTTCTTT.

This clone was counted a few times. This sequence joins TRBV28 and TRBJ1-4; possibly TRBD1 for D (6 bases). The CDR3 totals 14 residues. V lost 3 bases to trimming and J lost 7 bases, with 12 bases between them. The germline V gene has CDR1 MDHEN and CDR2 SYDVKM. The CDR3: CASSLRGWGEKLFF. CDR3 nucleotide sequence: TGTGCCAGCAGTTTGAGGGGGTGGGGTGAAAAACTGTTTTTT.

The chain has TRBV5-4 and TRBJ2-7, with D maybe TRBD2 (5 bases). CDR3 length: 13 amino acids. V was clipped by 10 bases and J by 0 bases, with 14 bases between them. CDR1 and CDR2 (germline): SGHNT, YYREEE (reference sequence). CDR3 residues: CASRGGASYEQYF. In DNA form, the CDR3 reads TGTGCCTCCAGAGGAGGCGCCTCCTACGAGCAGTACTTC.

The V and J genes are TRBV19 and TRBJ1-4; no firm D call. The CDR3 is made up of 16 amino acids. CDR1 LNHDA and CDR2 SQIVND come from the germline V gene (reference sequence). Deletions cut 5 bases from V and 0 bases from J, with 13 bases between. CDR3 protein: CASSQPNGATNEKLFF. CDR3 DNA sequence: TGTGCCAGTAGTCAACCTAATGGAGCAACTAATGAAAAACTGTTTTTT.